The subject of this entry is one T cell receptor beta chain. This entry belongs to a study of shared clonotypes between healthy human individuals. The method was immunoSEQ multiplex PCR; TCRdb's version includes in-frame clones alone and lacks a portion of them. The table has about 1 million clones, roughly 75% seen once. Germline V gene data show CDR1 as MNHEY and CDR2 as SVGAGI. The V and J ends lost 6 bases and 0 bases, in that order; junction bases with no gene match: 4. The CDR3 extends over 14 amino acids. V is TRBV6-5 and J is TRBJ1-1; 7 bases are a match to TRBD1. The material sequenced was memory CD4+ T cells sorted from blood. The subset: CD45RA-negative fraction. The clonotype was recovered from a man aged 18-30 years in good health. The CDR3 region has the DNA TGTGCCAGCAGCCGACAGGGTATGAACACTGAAGCTTTCTTT. Translating it yields CASSRQGMNTEAFF.